A selection of T cell receptor beta chains follows, all from one sample in a study of OX40 agonist ivuxolimab in advanced cancers. Only in-frame clones appear in the TCRdb table, and some are missing; sequencing was by immunoSEQ multiplex PCR. The table has about 48,000 clones, around 90% seen once. The starting material was CD4+ or CD8+ T cells sorted from blood, obtained in a trial of the OX40 agonist ivuxolimab. These receptors all stem from an adult with an advanced solid tumor such as melanoma, head and neck, liver or kidney cancer. Each CDR3 is given with its conserved first and last residue. A D gene is named only where the DNA matches it firmly. Where a row states a size, it is once, few, many or the class of an expanded clone; other rows omit it.

clone_size	v_call	j_call	d_call	cdr3_aa	cdr3_nt
NA	TRBV2	TRBJ1-5	NA	CASSDRDSQPQHF	TGTGCCAGCAGTGACAGGGATAGTCAGCCCCAGCATTTT
NA	TRBV10-3	TRBJ2-5	NA	CAIGFPQETQYF	TGTGCCATCGGGTTTCCCCAAGAGACCCAGTACTTC
NA	TRBV21-1	TRBJ2-3	NA	CASSKVGGVRDTQYF	TGTGCCAGCAGCAAAGTCGGAGGGGTCAGAGATACGCAGTATTTT
once	TRBV19	TRBJ2-7	NA	CASSIWPNAYEQYF	TGTGCCAGTAGTATTTGGCCAAACGCCTACGAGCAGTACTTC
NA	TRBV6-5	TRBJ1-1	NA	CASSYLLNTEAFF	TGTGCCAGCAGTTACCTCCTGAACACTGAAGCTTTCTTT
NA	TRBV5-1	TRBJ2-7	NA	CASSPSQGKVSSYEQYF	TGCGCCAGCAGCCCCTCTCAGGGGAAGGTAAGCTCCTACGAGCAGTACTTC
NA	TRBV7-2	TRBJ2-7	NA	CASSLVVGYEQYF	TGTGCCAGCAGCTTAGTGGTGGGGTACGAGCAGTACTTC
NA	TRBV7-9	TRBJ2-5	NA	CASSLLRETQYF	TGTGCCAGCAGCTTATTACGAGAGACCCAGTACTTC
once	TRBV10-1	TRBJ1-1	NA	CASSALFGTEAFF	TGCGCCAGCTCCGCGTTATTTGGCACTGAAGCTTTCTTT
NA	TRBV2	TRBJ1-1	NA	CASSRQEMNTEAFF	TGTGCCAGCAGTCGACAGGAGATGAACACTGAAGCTTTCTTT
NA	TRBV5-1	TRBJ2-2	NA	CATRDGRKNTGELFF	TGCGCCACCCGGGACGGACGGAAGAACACCGGGGAGCTGTTTTTT
NA	TRBV5-4	TRBJ2-6	NA	CASSAFGGGFSGANVLTF	TGTGCCAGCAGCGCATTCGGGGGTGGGTTCTCCGGGGCCAACGTCCTGACTTTC
NA	TRBV7-2	TRBJ2-7	TRBD2	CASSLLAGLYEQYF	TGTGCCAGCAGCTTGTTAGCGGGGCTCTACGAGCAGTACTTC
NA	TRBV6-5	TRBJ2-2	NA	CASSEAVGELFF	TGTGCCAGCAGTGAAGCGGTCGGGGAGCTGTTTTTT
NA	TRBV7-2	TRBJ1-2	NA	CASSLEGTVYGYTF	TGTGCCAGCAGCTTAGAGGGGACTGTATATGGCTACACCTTC
NA	TRBV29-1	TRBJ1-5	NA	CSASLGGNQPQHF	TGCAGCGCCTCTCTTGGGGGAAATCAGCCCCAGCATTTT
NA	TRBV19	TRBJ2-5	NA	CASSPLRGETQYF	TGTGCCAGTAGCCCTCTTCGGGGGGAGACCCAGTACTTC
NA	TRBV7-3	TRBJ2-5	NA	CASSLIGQETQYF	TGTGCCAGCAGCTTAATCGGGCAAGAGACCCAGTACTTC
NA	TRBV23-1	TRBJ2-7	NA	CASSLKTLTGTQYF	TGCGCCAGCAGCCTGAAAACCTTAACAGGTACGCAGTACTTC
NA	TRBV29-1	TRBJ2-3	NA	CSVVGYRTRTSTDTQYF	TGCAGCGTTGTTGGGTACAGAACGAGAACTAGCACAGATACGCAGTATTTT
few	TRBV2	TRBJ1-5	NA	CASSVRRFATSQHF	TGTGCCAGCAGTGTGAGAAGGTTCGCCACGTCCCAGCATTTT
NA	TRBV19	TRBJ1-1	NA	CASSIRGRGTTLGNTEAFF	TGTGCCAGTAGTATAAGAGGGCGAGGCACCACCTTGGGAAACACTGAAGCTTTCTTT
NA	TRBV6-5	TRBJ2-4	NA	CASSYGVEGKNIQYF	TGTGCCAGCAGTTACGGCGTGGAGGGCAAAAACATTCAGTACTTC